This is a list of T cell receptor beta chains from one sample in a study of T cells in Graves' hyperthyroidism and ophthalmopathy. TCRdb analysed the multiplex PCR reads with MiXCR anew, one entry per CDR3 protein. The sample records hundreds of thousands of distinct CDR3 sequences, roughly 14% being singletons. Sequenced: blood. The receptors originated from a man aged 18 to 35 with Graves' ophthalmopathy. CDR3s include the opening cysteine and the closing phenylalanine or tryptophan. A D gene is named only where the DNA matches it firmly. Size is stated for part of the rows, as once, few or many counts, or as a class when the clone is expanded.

CDR3aa: CASSLSPDNEQFF
CDR3nt: TGCGCCAGCAGCTTGAGCCCCGACAATGAGCAGTTCTTC
abundance: many
j_gene: TRBJ2-1
d_gene: NA
v_gene: TRBV5-1

CDR3aa: CAISESRQGSRGYTF
CDR3nt: TGTGCCATCAGTGAGTCTCGGCAGGGGTCCCGCGGCTACACCTTC
abundance: NA
j_gene: TRBJ1-2
d_gene: NA
v_gene: TRBV10-3

CDR3aa: CASSQWYLNEQFF
CDR3nt: TGCGCCAGCAGCCAATGGTATCTGAATGAGCAGTTCTTC
abundance: NA
j_gene: TRBJ2-1
d_gene: NA
v_gene: TRBV4-1

CDR3aa: CASTPLALDSNQPQHF
CDR3nt: TGTGCCAGCACTCCCTTGGCCCTAGATAGCAATCAGCCCCAGCATTTT
abundance: NA
j_gene: TRBJ1-5
d_gene: NA
v_gene: TRBV6-1

CDR3aa: CASSLGIDTGELFF
CDR3nt: TGTGCCAGCAGCTTAGGAATAGACACCGGGGAGCTGTTTTTT
abundance: many
j_gene: TRBJ2-2
d_gene: NA
v_gene: TRBV11-2

CDR3aa: CASSQTGRTDTQYF
CDR3nt: TGTGCCAGCAGCCAGACGGGACGCACAGATACGCAGTATTTT
abundance: many
j_gene: TRBJ2-3
d_gene: NA
v_gene: TRBV3-1

CDR3aa: CASSRPDIHFHQETQYF
CDR3nt: TGTGCCAGCAGCCGTCCGGACATACACTTCCACCAAGAGACCCAGTACTTC
abundance: many
j_gene: TRBJ2-5
d_gene: NA
v_gene: TRBV11-3

CDR3aa: CASSFGTPYSGNTIYF
CDR3nt: TGCGCCAGCAGCTTCGGGACACCCTACTCTGGAAACACCATATATTTT
abundance: NA
j_gene: TRBJ1-3
d_gene: NA
v_gene: TRBV4-1

CDR3aa: CASSWTTFGTGRETQYF
CDR3nt: TGTGCCAGCAGCTGGACCACTTTCGGGACAGGGAGGGAGACCCAGTACTTC
abundance: few
j_gene: TRBJ2-5
d_gene: TRBD1
v_gene: TRBV7-2

CDR3aa: CASSVGLAVPANTGELFF
CDR3nt: TGTGCCAGCAGCGTAGGACTAGCGGTACCCGCGAACACCGGGGAGCTGTTTTTT
abundance: many
j_gene: TRBJ2-2
d_gene: TRBD2
v_gene: TRBV9

CDR3aa: CASSLQGARETQYF
CDR3nt: TGCGCCAGCAGCTTGCAGGGCGCGCGAGAGACCCAGTACTTC
abundance: few
j_gene: TRBJ2-5
d_gene: NA
v_gene: TRBV5-1

CDR3aa: CASSGQRGNTIYF
CDR3nt: TGTGCCAGCAGCGGACAGCGCGGAAACACCATATATTTT
abundance: NA
j_gene: TRBJ1-3
d_gene: NA
v_gene: TRBV12-3/TRBV12-4

CDR3aa: CASSQGWEVNSPLHF
CDR3nt: TGTGCCAGCAGCCAGGGGTGGGAGGTGAATTCACCCCTCCACTTT
abundance: many
j_gene: TRBJ1-6
d_gene: NA
v_gene: TRBV3-1

CDR3aa: CASSLWGGNSPLHF
CDR3nt: TGTGCCAGCAGCTTGTGGGGGGGGAATTCACCCCTCCACTTT
abundance: many
j_gene: TRBJ1-6
d_gene: NA
v_gene: TRBV11-2

CDR3aa: CASKRDREYEQYF
CDR3nt: TGTGCCAGCAAACGGGACAGGGAATACGAGCAGTACTTC
abundance: few
j_gene: TRBJ2-7
d_gene: TRBD1
v_gene: TRBV6-1

CDR3aa: CASSFEDIGDTQYF
CDR3nt: TGCGCCAGCAGCTTTGAAGATATCGGGGATACGCAGTATTTT
abundance: NA
j_gene: TRBJ2-3
d_gene: NA
v_gene: TRBV5-1

CDR3aa: CASSEDGYGYTF
CDR3nt: TGCGCCAGCAGCGAAGACGGCTATGGCTACACCTTC
abundance: many
j_gene: TRBJ1-2
d_gene: NA
v_gene: TRBV5-1

CDR3aa: CASGDYGYTF
CDR3nt: TGTGCCAGCGGGGACTATGGCTACACCTTC
abundance: few
j_gene: TRBJ1-2
d_gene: NA
v_gene: TRBV6-2/TRBV6-3

CDR3aa: CASSTAGSYNEQFF
CDR3nt: TGTGCCAGTAGTACTGCGGGCTCCTACAATGAGCAGTTCTTC
abundance: NA
j_gene: TRBJ2-1
d_gene: NA
v_gene: TRBV19

CDR3aa: CASSGGVDSGGYGYTF
CDR3nt: TGTGCCAGCAGCGGGGGGGTGGACAGCGGAGGCTATGGCTACACCTTC
abundance: many
j_gene: TRBJ1-2
d_gene: NA
v_gene: TRBV13

CDR3aa: CASTPPGTAYEQYF
CDR3nt: TGTGCCAGCACTCCCCCTGGGACAGCATACGAGCAGTACTTC
abundance: many
j_gene: TRBJ2-7
d_gene: TRBD1
v_gene: TRBV6-1

CDR3aa: CASSLAGLSYGYTF
CDR3nt: TGTGCCAGCAGCTTAGCTGGACTCTCCTATGGCTACACCTTC
abundance: many
j_gene: TRBJ1-2
d_gene: NA
v_gene: TRBV7-9

CDR3aa: CASSPLRYNEQFF
CDR3nt: TGTGCCAGCAGCCCCTTAAGGTACAATGAGCAGTTCTTC
abundance: many
j_gene: TRBJ2-1
d_gene: NA
v_gene: TRBV3-1

CDR3aa: CASTPTRGETQYF
CDR3nt: TGTGCCAGCACTCCTACTAGGGGCGAGACCCAGTACTTC
abundance: many
j_gene: TRBJ2-5
d_gene: NA
v_gene: TRBV11-1